Following are 20 T cell receptor beta chains from one sample sequenced in a study of cytomegalovirus exposure and HLA in healthy donors. The PCR contained 60 Vbeta and 13 Jbeta primers. Profiled with immunoSEQ multiplex PCR; TCRdb holds only in-frame clones, not every one. The sample has 140,000 to 150,000 clones, 60% to 80% seen once; the top ten hold 1.7%. The sequenced sample consisted of PBMCs. These TCRs come from a woman aged 25 to 39 in good health and CMV-seronegative.

The chain carries TRBV9 and TRBJ1-2; no clear D. This CDR3 region has 13 residues. The germline V gene encodes CDR1 SGDLS and CDR2 YYNGEE. V was cut by 3 bases and J by 5 bases, with 11 bases left in between. The DNA of the CDR3 is TGTGCCAGCAGCGCTCCAGTGTTTTATGGCTACACCTTC. Protein product: CASSAPVFYGYTF.

CDR3 bases: TGTGCCAGCTCACCCGTTACAGGGGGTGAAGAGACCCAGTACTTC. Translating gives CASSPVTGGEETQYF. The chain couples TRBV18 to TRBJ2-5, with 8 bases identical to TRBD1. The CDR3 has 15 residues. Germline V gives CDR1 KGHSH, CDR2 LQKENI. The V segment lost 3 bases and the J segment 3 bases; nucleotides outside the gene matches: 6.

V is TRBV5-1 and J is TRBJ1-1; unclear D gene. This CDR3 region has 13 residues. V gave up 2 bases and J gave up 0 bases, with 5 bases separating them. CDR1 is SGHRS and CDR2 is YFSETQ in the germline V gene. The CDR3 DNA is TGCGCCAGCAGCTTATCGGTGAACACTGAAGCTTTCTTT. Protein product: CASSLSVNTEAFF.

The chain is built from TRBV11-2 and TRBJ2-5; 13 bases align to TRBD2. Germline CDR1 reads SGHAT; CDR2 reads FQNNGV. With 5 bases clipped from V and 5 bases from J, the junction kept 14 bases outside the gene matches. The CDR3 is made up of 18 amino acids. In nucleotides, the CDR3 is TGTGCCAGCAGCCCTCTCCCGGGGACTAGCGGGGCAGTGGAGACCCAGTACTTC. Translation gives CASSPLPGTSGAVETQYF.

This clone was detected once. This chain uses TRBV27 with TRBJ1-6; TRBD1 matches at 7 bases. V shed 6 bases, J shed 7 bases, and the junction held 12 bases outside the gene matches. CDR1 is MNHEY, CDR2 SMNVEV, per germline (reference sequence). The CDR3 totals 16 residues. CDR3 sequence: CASRWKSRDRNSPLHF. The DNA for the CDR3 is TGTGCCAGCAGGTGGAAGAGCCGGGACAGAAATTCACCCCTCCACTTT.

CDR3 in amino acids: CASMRQGGQPQHF. Here the CDR3 DNA reads TGTGCCAGCATGCGCCAGGGGGGCCAGCCCCAGCATTTT. The chain couples TRBV2 to TRBJ1-5; 7 positions agree with TRBD1. The CDR3 runs 13 residues. Germline CDR1 and CDR2: SNHLY and FYNNEI. Trimming took 7 bases from V and 7 from J; bases not matched to a gene: 7.

The chain employs TRBV6-1 and TRBJ1-2; the match to TRBD1 covers 7 bases. The CDR3 loop spans 14 amino acids. V trimming: 6 bases; J trimming: 4 bases; junction bases outside the gene matches: 8. The V gene's germline CDR1 is MNHNS and CDR2 SASEGT. The CDR3 spells CASSLGQNFYGYTF. The CDR3 nucleotides read TGTGCCAGCAGCCTGGGACAGAACTTCTATGGCTACACCTTC.

The rearrangement joins TRBV7-2 to TRBJ1-1, with 8 bases lining up with TRBD1. CDR1 is SGHTA and CDR2 is FQGNSA in the germline V gene. This CDR3 has 14 amino acids. J gave up 1 base and V 5 bases, and 3 bases lay outside the gene matches. The CDR3: CASSETGANTEAFF. The CDR3 DNA sequence: TGTGCCAGCAGCGAGACAGGGGCGAACACTGAAGCTTTCTTT.

The chain employs TRBV7-9 and TRBJ2-7; possibly TRBD2 for D (6 bases). The length of the CDR3 is 14 residues. Germline assignment: CDR1 SEHNR and CDR2 FQNEAQ (reference sequence). The ends were cut back, 5 bases at V and 2 bases at J, with 13 bases in the middle. The CDR3 loop is CASSGAGVPYEQYF. In DNA, the CDR3 is TGTGCCAGCAGCGGAGCGGGTGTCCCCTACGAGCAGTACTTC.

The chain has TRBV21-1 and TRBJ1-2; the table assigns TRBD1, which was not confirmed against the DNA. TRBV21-1 is a known pseudogene. The CDR3 runs 16 residues. This CDR3 is CASSKNPGQGEYGYTF. The DNA for the CDR3 is TGTGCCAGCAGCAAAAACCCAGGACAAGGAGAGTATGGCTACACCTTC.

This sequence joins TRBV11-3 and TRBJ2-7; 9 bases agree with TRBD1. The CDR3 sequence is 14 residues long. Germline V gives CDR1 SGHNT, CDR2 YENEEA. The V gene end was trimmed by 5 bases and the J gene end by 3 bases; junction bases not matched to a gene: 5. The CDR3: CASSPGTGNYEQYF. The DNA of the CDR3 is TGTGCCAGCAGCCCAGGGACAGGGAACTACGAGCAGTACTTC.

This clone was counted a few times. J is TRBJ1-2 and V is TRBV7-9; tentative D call: TRBD1 (5 bases). Between the trimmed V and J ends, which lost 6 bases and 2 bases, there was a span of 10 bases. Germline CDR1 SEHNR, CDR2 FQNEAQ (reference sequence). The CDR3 spans 13 residues. The CDR3 DNA sequence: TGTGCCAGCAGGAGCGGGGGAAACTATGGCTACACCTTC. It codes for CASRSGGNYGYTF.

J is TRBJ2-3 and V is TRBV20-1, with D hard to call. V lost 7 bases to trimming and J lost 5 bases, with 7 bases between them. Germline CDR1 is DFQATT and CDR2 is SNEGSKA (reference sequence). The CDR3 has 10 residues. The CDR3 region is CSGQQDTQYF. The CDR3, as DNA: TGCAGTGGTCAACAAGATACGCAGTATTTT.

This rearrangement joins TRBV5-6 to TRBJ1-5; D is ambiguous. Germline CDR1 reads SGHDT; CDR2 reads YYEEEE. This CDR3 contains 13 residues. V shed 4 bases and J shed 2 bases, with 7 bases lying between them. The CDR3 DNA sequence: TGTGCCAGCAGCCCTAGTGGCAATCAGCCCCAGCATTTT. This codes for CASSPSGNQPQHF.

The chain employs TRBV29-1 and TRBJ2-1, with 9 positions matching TRBD1. With 6 bases clipped from V and 7 bases from J, the junction kept 10 bases outside the gene matches. Looked up from germline, CDR1 is SQVTM and CDR2 is ANQGSEA. The CDR3 contains 14 residues. Here the CDR3 DNA reads TGCAGCGTCCGAACGGGGGACAGGGTAAATGAGCAGTTCTTC. Amino acids: CSVRTGDRVNEQFF.

The V and J genes are TRBV7-3 and TRBJ2-7, with 9 positions matching TRBD1. Germline V gives CDR1 SGHTA, CDR2 FQGTGA. The CDR3 is 13 residues long. Trimming cost V 4 bases and J 5 bases; bases outside gene matches: 3. The CDR3 coding sequence is TGTGCCAGCAGCTATGACAGGGGGAACGAGCAGTACTTC. Translation: CASSYDRGNEQYF.

The rearrangement joins TRBV5-5 to TRBJ2-7; D not certain. This CDR3 is built from 12 residues. V lost 3 bases and J lost 3, with 7 bases in between. The germline V gene has CDR1 SGHKS and CDR2 YYEKEE (reference sequence). CDR3 in amino acids: CASSSPGYEQYF. CDR3 sequence (DNA): TGTGCCAGCAGCTCCCCGGGCTACGAGCAGTACTTC.

This clone appeared a few times. V and J are TRBV21-1 and TRBJ1-3; the D call of TRBD1 is as the table states it, not checked on the DNA. TRBV21-1 is a known pseudogene. The CDR3 covers 14 residues. CDR3 nucleotide sequence: TGTGCCAGCAGCAACCGGGACAGTGGAAACACCATATATTTT. It encodes CASSNRDSGNTIYF.

The V call is TRBV7-2, the J call TRBJ2-1, with D perhaps TRBD2 (6 bases). V lost 3 bases and J 0 bases, leaving 15 bases between the germline ends. Germline V gene sequence: CDR1 SGHTA, CDR2 FQGNSA. The CDR3 has 17 amino acids. CDR3 DNA: TGTGCCAGCAGCTTCCGGGGGACCGCCTTCTCCTACAATGAGCAGTTCTTC. Protein product: CASSFRGTAFSYNEQFF.

This clone was seen a single time. The gene calls are TRBV5-4 and TRBJ2-1, with 7 bases lining up with TRBD2. CDR3 size: 16 residues. With 0 bases clipped from V and 3 bases from J, the junction kept 6 bases outside the gene matches. CDR1 and CDR2 from the germline V gene are SGHNT and YYREEE (reference sequence). CDR3 sequence (DNA): TGTGCCAGCAGCTTGGTTACGGGGGGAGGCTACAATGAGCAGTTCTTC. It codes for CASSLVTGGGYNEQFF.